Listed here are 22 T cell receptor beta chains from one sample, sequenced in a study of PD-1 blockade in classical Hodgkin lymphoma. This sample's time point: cycle 4 day 1 (C4D1), after 6 weeks of nivolumab. All the patients suffered relapse after autologous stem cell transplantation, and brentuximab vedotin exposure differed. The protocol was immunoSEQ multiplex PCR, while the TCRdb copy is restricted to in-frame clones and leaves out a portion. The top ten clones hold more than 8% of a sample with under 80,000 clones, roughly 87% of them seen once. The specimen was peripheral blood mononuclear cells (PBMCs), collected before the fourth cycle of nivolumab. These receptors all come from a human donor with classical Hodgkin lymphoma.

In this sample, this clone turned up once. The chain has TRBV5-5 and TRBJ2-7; weak D call: TRBD1 (6 bases). The CDR3 is 13 residues long. Germline V gene sequence: CDR1 SGHKS, CDR2 YYEKEE (reference sequence). V dropped 6 bases and J dropped 2 bases, with 12 bases sitting between them. In DNA form, the CDR3 reads TGTGCCAGCACCAGGGACACAGCCTACGAGCAGTACTTC. The encoded protein is CASTRDTAYEQYF.

The V gene is TRBV5-1, the J gene TRBJ1-2; a weak D match, TRBD1 (5 bases). The germline gives CDR1 SGHRS, CDR2 YFSETQ. Trimming shortened V by 5 bases and J by 6 bases, and 17 bases separated the two germline ends. The CDR3 runs 14 residues. For the CDR3, the DNA is TGCGCCAGCAGTCTGAGGGGCGGGGCGGATGGCTACACCTTC. It translates to CASSLRGGADGYTF.

In its sample, this clone was seen a few times. This chain joins TRBV5-1 and TRBJ2-3, with D perhaps matching TRBD2 (5 bases). Germline assignment: CDR1 SGHRS and CDR2 YFSETQ. The CDR3 is made up of 14 amino acids. The V gene lost 3 bases and the J gene lost 0 bases, with 8 bases spanning the gap. DNA of the CDR3: TGCGCCAGCAGCTCCCGGGGTAGCACAGATACGCAGTATTTT. Its protein is CASSSRGSTDTQYF.

This chain connects TRBV5-1 to TRBJ1-4; no firm D call. The V end lost 0 bases, the J end lost 7 bases, and 13 bases lay between the germline ends. The germline V gene has CDR1 SGHRS and CDR2 YFSETQ. CDR3 length: 15 amino acids. CDR3 in amino acids: CASSLVGSAPEKLFF. In DNA form, the CDR3 reads TGCGCCAGCAGCTTGGTTGGGTCGGCTCCTGAAAAACTGTTTTTT.

The J gene is TRBJ2-5, the V gene TRBV10-3, with D possibly being TRBD2 (6 bases). Germline CDR1 ENHRY, CDR2 SYGVKD. V lost 8 bases and J 1 base, leaving 8 bases between the germline ends. This CDR3 contains 12 residues. The CDR3 reads CAIGTSQETQYF. Here the CDR3 DNA reads TGTGCCATCGGGACTTCCCAAGAGACCCAGTACTTC.

V gene TRBV19 combines with J gene TRBJ2-3; the D is unclear. Trimming removed 8 bases at V and 0 bases at J, with 15 bases between. The CDR3 length is 15 residues. Germline lookup yields CDR1 LNHDA and CDR2 SQIVND (reference sequence). The CDR3 nucleotides read TGTGCCAGTTCCTGGACCCTGTCGAGCACAGATACGCAGTATTTT. Translation: CASSWTLSSTDTQYF. The whole variable domain, filled in from reference TRBV19 and TRBJ2-3, reads DGGITQSPKYLFRKEGQNVTLSCEQNLNHDAMYWYRQDPGQGLRLIYYSQIVNDFQKGDIAEGYSVSREKKESFPLTVTSAQKNPTAFYLCASSWTLSSTDTQYFGPGTRLTVL.

The chain uses TRBV5-6 and TRBJ2-5, with D uncertain. The CDR3 contains 14 residues. The germline V and J ends were trimmed by 8 bases and 5 bases, with 19 bases remaining between them. Germline V gene data show CDR1 as SGHDT and CDR2 as YYEEEE. CDR3 DNA: TGTGCCAGTCAGTCGAAGGGTTTGGGGGAGACCCAGTACTTC. Translating gives CASQSKGLGETQYF.

The CDR3 nucleotides read TGTGCCAGCAGTGAAGGGGACGGGGGGGACACCATATATTTT. The encoded protein is CASSEGDGGDTIYF. The chain employs TRBV6-1 and TRBJ1-3; possible D gene TRBD1, 5 bases. This CDR3 spans 14 amino acids. Trimming shortened V by 1 base and J by 8 bases, and 12 bases separated the two germline ends. CDR1 and CDR2 from the germline V gene are MNHNS and SASEGT.

This chain uses TRBV6-6 with TRBJ2-3; 8 bases map to TRBD1. Trimming took 7 bases from V and 0 from J; bases not matched to a gene: 6. The CDR3 runs 15 residues. Germline loops: CDR1 MNHNY, CDR2 SVGAGI (reference sequence). The CDR3 DNA reads TGTGCCAGCATTAAGACAGGGGTTAGCACAGATACGCAGTATTTT. The encoded protein is CASIKTGVSTDTQYF.

The chain uses TRBV5-1 and TRBJ1-4; a weak D match, TRBD1 (6 bases). V lost 4 bases to trimming and J lost 8 bases, with 15 bases between them. CDR3 length: 14 amino acids. The germline gives CDR1 SGHRS, CDR2 YFSETQ. This CDR3 is CASSIQGGGEKLFF. The CDR3 DNA reads TGCGCCAGCAGCATACAGGGTGGTGGCGAAAAACTGTTTTTT.

The chain links TRBV5-8 to TRBJ1-1; D is possibly TRBD1 (5 bases). The CDR3 contains 15 residues. Germline V gives CDR1 SGHTS, CDR2 YDEGEE. V was pared by 4 bases and J by 2 bases, with 15 bases between. The CDR3 protein is CASSPTWGRNTEAFF. The CDR3 nucleotides read TGTGCCAGCAGCCCGACTTGGGGCAGAAACACTGAAGCTTTCTTT.

V is TRBV28 and J is TRBJ1-5; possibly TRBD1 for D (5 bases). The germline CDR1 and CDR2 sequences are MDHEN and SYDVKM. The CDR3 consists of 13 residues. Trimming left V 6 bases short and J 4 bases short, with 10 bases between. CDR3 coding DNA: TGTGCCAGCAGAGGGGCACCTAATCAGCCCCAGCATTTT. Translation: CASRGAPNQPQHF.

V usage is TRBV6-1 and J usage is TRBJ1-3, with 8 bases identical to TRBD1. The CDR3 runs to 14 residues. Per the germline V gene, CDR1 is MNHNS and CDR2 is SASEGT. The J segment lost 9 bases and the V segment lost 5 bases, leaving 9 bases of the junction unmatched. DNA of the CDR3: TGTGCCAGCAGTCCGGGACAGGACGCGACCACCATATATTTT. Protein product: CASSPGQDATTIYF.

The rearrangement links TRBV28 to TRBJ2-2; 9 bases map to TRBD1. Germline V lookup: CDR1 MDHEN, CDR2 SYDVKM. V was pared by 6 bases and J by 5 bases, with 4 bases of the junction left unmatched. CDR3 length: 14 amino acids. The DNA for the CDR3 is TGTGCCAGCAGGACGGACAGGGGTACCGGGGAGCTGTTTTTT. It is translated as CASRTDRGTGELFF.

The chain recombines TRBV6-6 with TRBJ2-5; D perhaps matches TRBD1 (6 bases). The germline gives CDR1 MNHNY, CDR2 SVGAGI (reference sequence). The CDR3 is made up of 15 amino acids. V lost 6 bases and J lost 6, with 20 bases in between. In nucleotides, the CDR3 is TGTGCCAGCAGGCCCCGGGACATCGTTATACAGACCCAGTACTTC. Encoded protein: CASRPRDIVIQTQYF.

The chain has TRBV15 and TRBJ2-1; D ambiguous. The CDR3 covers 17 residues. Germline CDR1 is LNHNV and CDR2 is YYDKDF (reference sequence). The V and J ends lost 2 bases and 1 base respectively, with 15 bases between them. CDR3 sequence reads: CATSRSALDVSYNEQFF. The CDR3 DNA reads TGTGCCACCAGCAGATCCGCGCTGGACGTGTCCTACAATGAGCAGTTCTTC.

This clone was seen a few times. V usage is TRBV7-9 and J usage is TRBJ1-2; the match to TRBD1 covers 7 bases. CDR3 size: 14 residues. The germline V gene has CDR1 SEHNR and CDR2 FQNEAQ (reference sequence). The ends lost 4 bases at V and 3 bases at J; junction bases unmatched: 5. The chain's CDR3 is CASSYGTEHYGYTF. For the CDR3, the DNA is TGTGCCAGCAGCTACGGGACAGAGCACTATGGCTACACCTTC.

This chain uses TRBV7-2 with TRBJ1-6, with 7 positions matching TRBD1. Germline lookup yields CDR1 SGHTA and CDR2 FQGNSA. The V segment lost 3 bases and the J segment 8 bases; nucleotides outside the gene matches: 7. The CDR3 spans 15 residues. This CDR3 is CASSFRGGWDSPLHF. In DNA form, the CDR3 reads TGTGCCAGCAGCTTCAGGGGGGGCTGGGATTCACCCCTCCACTTT.

The V gene is TRBV7-9, the J gene TRBJ2-1; 9 bases map to TRBD1. The V gene end was trimmed by 4 bases and the J gene end by 12 bases; junction bases not matched to a gene: 19. CDR3 size: 17 residues. Germline V gene lookup returns CDR1 SEHNR and CDR2 FQNEAQ (reference sequence). CDR3 in amino acids: CASSSTQGAGWAESQFF. The CDR3, as DNA: TGTGCCAGCAGCTCTACACAGGGGGCGGGTTGGGCGGAATCGCAGTTCTTC.

The rearrangement uses TRBV5-6 and TRBJ1-2; D ambiguous. The CDR3 contains 12 residues. Trimming removed 2 bases from V and 6 bases from J, with 8 bases in between. CDR1 and CDR2 (germline): SGHDT, YYEEEE. The CDR3 loop is CASSLSRDGYTF. CDR3 in DNA: TGTGCCAGCAGCTTATCTAGGGATGGCTACACCTTC.

The chain has TRBV7-9 and TRBJ2-7; 8 bases line up with TRBD2. CDR1 is SEHNR, CDR2 FQNEAQ, per germline (reference sequence). The length of the CDR3 is 11 residues. After removal of 5 bases from V and 7 bases from J, the junction contained 1 base not matched to a gene. The CDR3 is CASSAGGEQYF. DNA for the CDR3: TGTGCCAGCAGCGCGGGGGGTGAGCAGTACTTC.

The chain couples TRBV9 to TRBJ2-6; 8 nucleotides align to TRBD1. The V gene's germline CDR1 is SGDLS and CDR2 YYNGEE. The CDR3 runs 15 residues. With V trimmed by 4 bases and J by 3 bases, 3 bases remained unmatched. CDR3 protein: CASSPQGGGANVLTF. CDR3 DNA: TGTGCCAGCAGCCCACAGGGGGGTGGGGCCAACGTCCTGACTTTC.